This T cell receptor beta chain was found in a study of shared clonotypes between healthy human individuals. Study information: The donor pool was made up of two women and a few men aged 18 to 49. Study conclusions and caveats: Clonotypes not shared had lower generation probabilities than those common to all four donors.

The germline CDR1 and CDR2 sequences are SGHRS and YFSETQ. Trimming shortened V by 3 bases and J by 1 base, and 14 bases separated the two germline ends. CDR3 length: 16 amino acids. Recent acute infections and vaccinations were absent in the healthy HIV-negative adult donors. Repertoires were generated with immunoSEQ multiplex PCR, while TCRdb's copy carries only in-frame clones and drops some. The sample has 2 million to 2.5 million clones, more than 90% seen once; the top ten hold 0.13%. This clone was observed a single time. Its specificity is unknown. The chain employs TRBV5-1 and TRBJ1-3; no definite D call. The sequenced sample consisted of naive CD4+ T cells sorted from blood. This sample's subset: CD45RA+ positively selected. The receptor was isolated from a man aged 18 to 29 in good health. CDR3: CASSSESLGSGNTIYF. CDR3 DNA: TGCGCCAGCAGCTCGGAATCACTTGGGTCTGGAAACACCATATATTTT.